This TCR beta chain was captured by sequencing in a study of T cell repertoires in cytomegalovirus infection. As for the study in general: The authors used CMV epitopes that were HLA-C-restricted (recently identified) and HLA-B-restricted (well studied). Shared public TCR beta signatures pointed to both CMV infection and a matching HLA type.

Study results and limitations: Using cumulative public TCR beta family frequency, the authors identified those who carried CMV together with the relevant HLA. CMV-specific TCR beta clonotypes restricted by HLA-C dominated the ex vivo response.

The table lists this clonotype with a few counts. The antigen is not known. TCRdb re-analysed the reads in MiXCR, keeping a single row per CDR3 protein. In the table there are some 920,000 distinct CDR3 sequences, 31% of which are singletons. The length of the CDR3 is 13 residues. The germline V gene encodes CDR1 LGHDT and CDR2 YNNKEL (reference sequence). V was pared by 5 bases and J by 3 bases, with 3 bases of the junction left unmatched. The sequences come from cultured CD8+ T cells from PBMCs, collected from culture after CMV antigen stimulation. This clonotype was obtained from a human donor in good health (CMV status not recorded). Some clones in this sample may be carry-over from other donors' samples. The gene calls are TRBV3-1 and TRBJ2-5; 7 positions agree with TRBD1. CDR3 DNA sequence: TGTGCCAGCAGCGAAACAGGGGAAGAGACCCAGTACTTC. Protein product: CASSETGEETQYF.